One sample yielded the 23 T cell receptor beta chains listed below, sequenced in a study of regulatory dendritic cells for organ transplantation. Sequencing used immunoSEQ multiplex PCR; TCRdb keeps in-frame clones, though not all of them. In the table there are about 30,000 clones, about 80% of which are singletons. Input material: memory CD4+ T cells from blood. Subset described: CD45RO+ memory T cells. The source of these receptors is a human donor in good health.

The V call is TRBV4-2, the J call TRBJ2-1, with D perhaps TRBD2 (6 bases). The germline gives CDR1 LGHNA, CDR2 YNFKEQ. Trimming removed 5 bases at V and 5 bases at J, with 16 bases between. This CDR3 is built from 15 residues. The DNA for the CDR3 is TGTGCCAGCAGCTATTCCGGGGGTCGGGACAATGAGCAGTTCTTC. Encoded protein: CASSYSGGRDNEQFF.

This chain connects TRBV4-1 to TRBJ2-7, with 12 bases fitting TRBD2. CDR1 and CDR2 (germline): MGHRA, YSYEKL. With 0 bases clipped from V and 2 bases from J, the junction kept 5 bases outside the gene matches. The CDR3 is 17 residues long. CDR3 bases: TGCGCCAGCAGCCAAGATCGACTAGCGGGAGCAGCCTACGAGCAGTACTTC. Its translation: CASSQDRLAGAAYEQYF.

This chain joins TRBV6-1 and TRBJ2-5, with D tentatively TRBD2 (6 bases). CDR1 is MNHNS and CDR2 is SASEGT in the germline V gene. Trimming pared 7 bases from V and 1 base from J, leaving 13 bases between. This CDR3 has 14 residues. The CDR3 sequence is CASNRRGTQETQYF. DNA of the CDR3: TGTGCCAGCAACCGCCGGGGGACCCAAGAGACCCAGTACTTC.

This chain links TRBV9 with TRBJ2-1, with TRBD2 as a possible D gene (6 bases). CDR1 and CDR2 from the germline V gene are SGDLS and YYNGEE. The CDR3 totals 15 residues. The V and J ends lost 0 bases and 3 bases respectively, with 10 bases between them. In DNA form, the CDR3 reads TGTGCCAGCAGCGTAGTACTGGGAGGCTACAATGAGCAGTTCTTC. The encoded protein is CASSVVLGGYNEQFF.

The chain joins TRBV27 to TRBJ2-5, with D possibly being TRBD1 or TRBD2 (7 bases each). V shed 0 bases and J shed 7 bases, with 18 bases lying between them. This CDR3 spans 16 amino acids. Germline V gives CDR1 MNHEY, CDR2 SMNVEV (reference sequence). Here the CDR3 reads CASSLSRQGWGGTQYF. DNA of the CDR3: TGTGCCAGCAGTTTATCTCGACAGGGATGGGGGGGGACCCAGTACTTC.

V gene TRBV9 combines with J gene TRBJ2-2; D perhaps matches TRBD1 (6 bases). The germline V gene encodes CDR1 SGDLS and CDR2 YYNGEE. V lost 3 bases and J 3 bases, leaving 9 bases between the germline ends. This CDR3 spans 14 amino acids. The CDR3 region has the DNA TGTGCCAGCAGCGGCGGACAGTACACCGGGGAGCTGTTTTTT. Protein sequence: CASSGGQYTGELFF.

The chain combines TRBV30 with TRBJ1-5; perhaps TRBD1 as D (5 bases). The CDR3 is made up of 13 amino acids. The ends were cut back, 5 bases at V and 6 bases at J, with 14 bases in the middle. Germline values: CDR1 GTSNPN, CDR2 SVGIG (reference sequence). In DNA, the CDR3 is TGTGCCTGGGCCCGAGGGGAGGGTCAGCCCCAGCATTTT. Translation: CAWARGEGQPQHF.

This chain uses TRBV15 with TRBJ2-7, with TRBD2 matching 8 bases. CDR3 length: 16 amino acids. CDR1 LNHNV and CDR2 YYDKDF come from the germline V gene (reference sequence). V shed 5 bases, J shed 0 bases, and the junction held 9 bases outside the gene matches. Here the CDR3 reads CATSPRTSSYSYEQYF. CDR3 DNA sequence: TGTGCCACCAGCCCCAGGACTAGCAGTTACTCCTACGAGCAGTACTTC.

The rearrangement joins TRBV19 to TRBJ2-5; 8 bases fit TRBD1. The CDR3 runs to 14 residues. Looked up from germline, CDR1 is LNHDA and CDR2 is SQIVND (reference sequence). The junction had 3 bases not matched to a gene; V was cut back by 4 bases and J by 2 bases. The CDR3 loop is CASSTRQGQETQYF. The CDR3 nucleotides read TGTGCCAGTAGTACACGACAGGGGCAAGAGACCCAGTACTTC.

V is TRBV7-9 and J is TRBJ2-7; tentatively, D is TRBD1 (5 bases). Trimming stripped 1 base from V and 1 base from J, with 14 bases between. The CDR3 is 16 residues long. Per the germline V gene, CDR1 is SEHNR and CDR2 is FQNEAQ (reference sequence). The chain's CDR3 is CASSLGLGEGSYEQYF. CDR3 DNA sequence: TGTGCCAGCAGCTTAGGGTTAGGGGAAGGGTCCTACGAGCAGTACTTC.

The chain uses TRBV7-2 and TRBJ1-1; D gene ambiguous. Deletions cut 5 bases from V and 0 bases from J, with 13 bases between. Per the germline V gene, CDR1 is SGHTA and CDR2 is FQGNSA. The CDR3 totals 15 residues. The CDR3 DNA reads TGTGCCAGCAGCCCCAGACGGTTAGTGAACACTGAAGCTTTCTTT. Its translation: CASSPRRLVNTEAFF.

V usage is TRBV28 and J usage is TRBJ1-3; 7 nucleotides line up with TRBD1. V was pared by 6 bases and J by 8 bases, with 4 bases of the junction left unmatched. The CDR3 loop spans 12 amino acids. From germline, CDR1 is MDHEN and CDR2 SYDVKM. The CDR3 loop reads CASSRQGYTIYF. The CDR3 nucleotides read TGTGCCAGCAGCCGACAGGGTTACACCATATATTTT.

To note about this clone: The same CDR3 is also encoded by other DNA sequences in this sample. The V and J genes are TRBV19 and TRBJ1-5; perhaps TRBD1 as D (5 bases). The V end was cut by 0 bases, the J end by 2 bases, with 5 bases between. The germline gives CDR1 LNHDA, CDR2 SQIVND (reference sequence). The CDR3 loop spans 14 amino acids. The CDR3 DNA sequence: TGTGCCAGTAGTATAGAGACAGGCAATCAGCCCCAGCATTTT. As protein: CASSIETGNQPQHF.

V gene TRBV29-1 combines with J gene TRBJ2-3; possibly TRBD1 for D (5 bases). Germline V gene lookup returns CDR1 SQVTM and CDR2 ANQGSEA. Deletions cut 0 bases from V and 1 base from J, with 8 bases between. This CDR3 contains 14 residues. This CDR3 is CSVEDPQGTDTQYF. In DNA, the CDR3 is TGCAGCGTTGAAGATCCACAGGGCACAGATACGCAGTATTTT.

This chain uses TRBV10-3 with TRBJ1-1; D gene ambiguous. The V and J ends lost 7 bases and 2 bases respectively, with 14 bases between them. Germline V lookup: CDR1 ENHRY, CDR2 SYGVKD. There are 14 residues in the CDR3. The CDR3 DNA is TGTGCCATCATAGAGACTCCGGGTAACACTGAAGCTTTCTTT. Its translation is CAIIETPGNTEAFF.

The chain carries TRBV4-1 and TRBJ1-5; 7 nucleotides match TRBD1. V gave up 0 bases and J gave up 5 bases; unmatched junction bases: 7. Per germline, CDR1 MGHRA and CDR2 YSYEKL. The CDR3 loop spans 16 amino acids. CDR3 sequence (DNA): TGCGCCAGCAGCCAAGAACAGGGGTTCGGGGATCAGCCCCAGCATTTT. Translation: CASSQEQGFGDQPQHF.

This clone was observed a handful of times. This chain connects TRBV18 to TRBJ2-1; 7 nucleotides match TRBD2. Germline values: CDR1 KGHSH, CDR2 LQKENI. The V gene end was trimmed by 2 bases and the J gene end by 0 bases; junction bases not matched to a gene: 10. The length of the CDR3 is 18 residues. As DNA, the CDR3 is TGTGCCAGCTCACCATCTAAGCTAGCGGCGAGCTCCTACAATGAGCAGTTCTTC. As protein: CASSPSKLAASSYNEQFF.

The rearrangement uses TRBV19 and TRBJ1-6; 11 bases agree with TRBD1. The CDR3 sequence is 16 residues long. After removal of 5 bases from V and 4 bases from J, the junction contained 4 bases not matched to a gene. CDR1 LNHDA and CDR2 SQIVND come from the germline V gene (reference sequence). CDR3 region: CASSGGQGAYNSPLHF. The CDR3 DNA sequence: TGTGCCAGTAGTGGAGGACAGGGGGCGTATAATTCACCCCTCCACTTT.

The gene calls are TRBV5-5 and TRBJ2-4; D could derive from TRBD1 or TRBD2 (5 bases each). V lost 3 bases and J 11 bases, leaving 15 bases between the germline ends. Germline CDR1 reads SGHKS; CDR2 reads YYEKEE (reference sequence). The CDR3 is 13 residues long. CDR3 in DNA: TGTGCCAGCAGCTACCGGGAAGGGGACGTTCAGTACTTC. Translating gives CASSYREGDVQYF. The variable domain in full, completed from reference TRBV5-5 and TRBJ2-4, reads DAGVTQSPTHLIKTRGQQVTLRCSPISGHKSVSWYQQVLGQGPQFIFQYYEKEERGRGNFPDRFSARQFPNYSSELNVNALLLGDSALYLCASSYREGDVQYFGAGTRLSVL.

The gene calls are TRBV14 and TRBJ1-4, with TRBD1 as a possible D gene (5 bases). This CDR3 has 15 residues. Germline CDR1 and CDR2: SGHDN and FVKESK. V was pared by 2 bases and J by 1 base, with 8 bases between. CDR3: CASSQPGITNEKLFF. The CDR3 DNA reads TGTGCCAGCAGCCAACCAGGGATAACTAATGAAAAACTGTTTTTT.

The V and J genes are TRBV28 and TRBJ2-7; no clear D gene. CDR1 MDHEN and CDR2 SYDVKM come from the germline V gene. CDR3 length: 11 residues. Trimming took 4 bases from V and 4 from J, leaving 5 bases between them. The CDR3 nucleotides read TGTGCCAGCAGTTCCGAATACGAGCAGTACTTC. Amino acid sequence: CASSSEYEQYF.

V is TRBV7-8 and J is TRBJ1-1, with D unresolved. Trimming shortened V by 2 bases and J by 1 base, and 5 bases separated the two germline ends. Germline CDR1 SGHVS, CDR2 FQNEAQ. The CDR3 is 13 residues long. This chain's CDR3 is CASSLQKNTEAFF. CDR3 sequence (DNA): TGTGCCAGCAGCTTACAGAAGAACACTGAAGCTTTCTTT.

This chain uses TRBV18 with TRBJ1-1; D unresolved. The germline V gene encodes CDR1 KGHSH and CDR2 LQKENI. Trimming left V 0 bases short and J 4 bases short, with 12 bases between. This CDR3 spans 15 amino acids. The CDR3 region has the DNA TGTGCCAGCTCACCACCCGAGTCCCTGGGCACTGAAGCTTTCTTT. This translates into CASSPPESLGTEAFF.